These 5 T cell receptor beta chains share one sample of origin, sequenced in a study of cytomegalovirus exposure and HLA in healthy donors. The primer mix had 60 Vbeta and 13 Jbeta primers. Measured with immunoSEQ multiplex PCR; TCRdb has only the in-frame clones, and not every one. The sample yields about 100,000 clones, 65% to 80% seen once. The sequencing sample was made of PBMCs. The receptors were sampled from a man in his forties in good health and CMV-seropositive.

V is TRBV5-6 and J is TRBJ1-1; TRBD1 agrees at 9 bases. Trimming removed 3 bases from V and 1 base from J; junction bases left unmatched: 13. In germline, CDR1 is SGHDT, CDR2 YYEEEE. The CDR3 is 18 amino acids. Here the CDR3 DNA reads TGTGCCAGCAGCTGGGCCGGGACAGGGAAAAGGGAGAACACTGAAGCTTTCTTT. It translates to CASSWAGTGKRENTEAFF.

This chain connects TRBV2 to TRBJ1-3; D is unclear. There are 15 residues in the CDR3. The V gene lost 7 bases and the J gene lost 6 bases, with 19 bases spanning the gap. Looked up from germline, CDR1 is SNHLY and CDR2 is FYNNEI. The CDR3 is CASISPRGRENTIYF. The CDR3, as DNA: TGTGCCAGCATCTCTCCCCGGGGTCGGGAAAACACCATATATTTT.

The chain carries TRBV7-9 and TRBJ1-3; the D gene is possibly TRBD1 (6 bases). Germline V gene data show CDR1 as SEHNR and CDR2 as FQNEAQ (reference sequence). The CDR3 has 15 amino acids. The V end lost 3 bases, the J end lost 0 bases, and 9 bases lay between the germline ends. CDR3 region: CASSLWDISGNTIYF. The CDR3 nucleotides are TGTGCCAGCAGCTTGTGGGACATCTCTGGAAACACCATATATTTT.

V is TRBV6-5 and J is TRBJ1-6; 7 nucleotides match TRBD1. V shed 0 bases and J 6 bases; nucleotides not matched to a gene: 2. Germline V gene data show CDR1 as MNHEY and CDR2 as SVGAGI. CDR3 length: 15 residues. CDR3 bases: TGTGCCAGCAGTTACTCGACAGGGTTTAATTCACCCCTCCACTTT. It yields the protein CASSYSTGFNSPLHF.

A word on this clone: One end of the junction varies from germline; a read error may be responsible. This chain links TRBV7-2 with TRBJ2-3; D is ambiguous. There are 16 residues in the CDR3. CDR1 and CDR2 from the germline V gene are SGHTA and FQGNSA. CDR3 sequence: CASSVASRNPTDTQYF. CDR3 sequence (DNA): TGTGCCAGCAGCGTAGCTTCCAGGAACCCCACAGATACGCAGTATTTT.